This is a list of T cell receptor beta chains from one sample in a study of blood T cell repertoires in COVID-19. The assay was immunoSEQ multiplex PCR, and TCRdb's table has in-frame clones only and misses some. The sample holds some 66,000 clones, about 80% seen once. Sequencing input: peripheral blood. These receptors were obtained from a man between 60 and 75 years old with acute or convalescent COVID-19. Each CDR3 is given with its conserved first and last residue. A D gene is named only where the DNA matches it firmly. Clone size is stated in some rows and not others, as once, few, many or a class when expanded.

v_gene: TRBV10-3
j_gene: TRBJ1-1
abundance: -
d_gene: -
CDR3nt: TGTGCCATCGTACAGGCGACGGGAACAGGGAGGAACACTGAAGCTTTCTTT
CDR3aa: CAIVQATGTGRNTEAFF

v_gene: TRBV6-2/TRBV6-3
j_gene: TRBJ1-6
abundance: -
d_gene: -
CDR3nt: TGTGCCAGCAGTTACGGCGCTAGCTCCTATAATTCACCCCTCCACTTT
CDR3aa: CASSYGASSYNSPLHF

v_gene: TRBV19
j_gene: TRBJ1-5
abundance: -
d_gene: TRBD1
CDR3nt: TGTGCCAGTAAGCCGGGACAGGATCACATTAGCAATCAGCCCCAGCATTTT
CDR3aa: CASKPGQDHISNQPQHF

v_gene: TRBV6-5
j_gene: TRBJ2-5
abundance: -
d_gene: TRBD2
CDR3nt: TGTGCCAGCGGGGGGGGGTTGGAGACCCAGTACTTC
CDR3aa: CASGGGLETQYF

v_gene: TRBV5-1
j_gene: TRBJ1-1
abundance: few
d_gene: -
CDR3nt: TGCGCCAGCAGCTTGAGCAGGGGCCCACCTCTGAACACTGAAGCTTTCTTT
CDR3aa: CASSLSRGPPLNTEAFF

v_gene: TRBV7-6
j_gene: TRBJ1-2
abundance: -
d_gene: TRBD1
CDR3nt: TGTGCCAGCAGCTTAACTCCAGGGGGGACGGATGGCTACACCTTC
CDR3aa: CASSLTPGGTDGYTF

v_gene: TRBV7-6
j_gene: TRBJ2-2
abundance: -
d_gene: TRBD1
CDR3nt: TGTGCCAGCAGCTCACGGACAGGGGGCGGAACCGGGGAGCTGTTTTTT
CDR3aa: CASSSRTGGGTGELFF

v_gene: TRBV4-1
j_gene: TRBJ2-3
abundance: few
d_gene: -
CDR3nt: TGCGCCAGCAGCCAAGATTGGGGCAGGGAGGCAGATACGCAGTATTTT
CDR3aa: CASSQDWGREADTQYF

v_gene: TRBV6-9
j_gene: TRBJ2-7
abundance: many
d_gene: -
CDR3nt: TGTGCCAGCTTCCGGAGATCGGCCTACGAGCAGTACTTC
CDR3aa: CASFRRSAYEQYF

v_gene: TRBV3-1/TRBV3-2
j_gene: TRBJ1-1
abundance: -
d_gene: -
CDR3nt: TGTGCCAGCAGCCATCCTAAAGGACAGACAGAAGCTTTCTTT
CDR3aa: CASSHPKGQTEAFF

v_gene: TRBV24-1
j_gene: TRBJ2-1
abundance: few
d_gene: -
CDR3nt: TGTGCCACCAGTGACTCAGGGATTTCCAGGCAGTTCTTC
CDR3aa: CATSDSGISRQFF

v_gene: TRBV5-4
j_gene: TRBJ1-2
abundance: once
d_gene: -
CDR3nt: TGTGCCAGCAGCTTGGACAGTAACTATGGCTACACCTTC
CDR3aa: CASSLDSNYGYTF

v_gene: TRBV6-4
j_gene: TRBJ1-2
abundance: once
d_gene: -
CDR3nt: TGTGCCAGCAGTGCCGCAGGGGCCTATGGCTACACCTTC
CDR3aa: CASSAAGAYGYTF

v_gene: TRBV11-2
j_gene: TRBJ1-4
abundance: -
d_gene: -
CDR3nt: TGTGCCAGCAGCCATTTCGTCCGGGAAGGTGAAAAACTGTTTTTT
CDR3aa: CASSHFVREGEKLFF

v_gene: TRBV19
j_gene: TRBJ1-1
abundance: -
d_gene: TRBD1
CDR3nt: TGTGCCACCAAGGGGACAGCGAACACTGAAGCTTTCTTT
CDR3aa: CATKGTANTEAFF

v_gene: TRBV30
j_gene: TRBJ1-2
abundance: -
d_gene: -
CDR3nt: TGTGCCTGGAGTGCCGGGGATCACTATGGCTACACCTTC
CDR3aa: CAWSAGDHYGYTF

v_gene: TRBV30
j_gene: TRBJ1-2
abundance: -
d_gene: -
CDR3nt: TGTGCCTGCGGCCGGGTAGGCTACACCTTC
CDR3aa: CACGRVGYTF

v_gene: TRBV19
j_gene: TRBJ2-3
abundance: -
d_gene: TRBD2
CDR3nt: TGTGCCAGTAGGCAGAGCGGGGGAGCCACAGATACGCAGTATTTT
CDR3aa: CASRQSGGATDTQYF

v_gene: TRBV3-1/TRBV3-2
j_gene: TRBJ1-1
abundance: -
d_gene: -
CDR3nt: TGTGCCAGCAGCCGCTCCTCAGGGAACACTGAAGCTTTCTTT
CDR3aa: CASSRSSGNTEAFF

v_gene: TRBV14
j_gene: TRBJ1-6
abundance: -
d_gene: -
CDR3nt: TGTGCCAGCAGCCAGGCAGGGAAGAATTCACCCCTCCACTTT
CDR3aa: CASSQAGKNSPLHF

v_gene: TRBV18
j_gene: TRBJ1-1
abundance: once
d_gene: -
CDR3nt: TGTGCCAGCTCACCGGGGCCGTACACTGAAGCTTTCTTT
CDR3aa: CASSPGPYTEAFF

v_gene: TRBV5-1
j_gene: TRBJ1-1
abundance: -
d_gene: -
CDR3nt: TGCGCCAGCAGCTCCACTTCACAGGGATCTGAAGCTTTCTTT
CDR3aa: CASSSTSQGSEAFF

v_gene: TRBV19
j_gene: TRBJ2-1
abundance: -
d_gene: -
CDR3nt: TGTGCCAGTAGTGTACAGGCTAGCTCCTACAATGAGCAGTTCTTC
CDR3aa: CASSVQASSYNEQFF

v_gene: TRBV7-2
j_gene: TRBJ2-1
abundance: once
d_gene: TRBD2
CDR3nt: TGTGCCAGCAGAGGCGGGGGGGCGAGAATGAATGAGCAGTTCTTC
CDR3aa: CASRGGGARMNEQFF

v_gene: TRBV6-2/TRBV6-3
j_gene: TRBJ2-4
abundance: -
d_gene: TRBD1
CDR3nt: TGTGCCAGCAGCGACCGGGACAGGGCCAAAAACATTCAGTACTTC
CDR3aa: CASSDRDRAKNIQYF

v_gene: TRBV7-6
j_gene: TRBJ2-2
abundance: -
d_gene: -
CDR3nt: TGTGCCAGCAGCTTCGCGGGGAGCAACACCGGGGAGCTGTTTTTT
CDR3aa: CASSFAGSNTGELFF

v_gene: TRBV19
j_gene: TRBJ2-1
abundance: -
d_gene: TRBD2
CDR3nt: TGTGCCAGTGGGACTAGCGGGGGGGCCGTCAATGAGCAGTTCTTC
CDR3aa: CASGTSGGAVNEQFF

v_gene: TRBV6-2/TRBV6-3
j_gene: TRBJ1-4
abundance: -
d_gene: -
CDR3nt: TGTGCCAGCAGTTACTCGCCACTGAATAATGAAAAACTGTTTTTT
CDR3aa: CASSYSPLNNEKLFF

v_gene: TRBV6-6
j_gene: TRBJ2-3
abundance: once
d_gene: -
CDR3nt: TGTGCCAGCCAGACCGGGACAAGGACGAATACGCAGTATTTT
CDR3aa: CASQTGTRTNTQYF

v_gene: TRBV11-3
j_gene: TRBJ2-5
abundance: many
d_gene: TRBD1
CDR3nt: TGTGCCAGCAGCTTAGCTAAAAGGGACAGGGAACAAGAGACCCAGTACTTC
CDR3aa: CASSLAKRDREQETQYF

v_gene: TRBV6-2/TRBV6-3
j_gene: TRBJ2-1
abundance: -
d_gene: TRBD1
CDR3nt: TGTGCCAGCAGTTACTCTCGGGCAGGGGGCCAGTTTGAGCAGTTCTTC
CDR3aa: CASSYSRAGGQFEQFF

v_gene: TRBV10-3
j_gene: TRBJ1-6
abundance: -
d_gene: -
CDR3nt: TGTGCCATCAGGTCTACCGGACAGTATAATTCACCCCTCCACTTT
CDR3aa: CAIRSTGQYNSPLHF

v_gene: TRBV4-3
j_gene: TRBJ1-4
abundance: few
d_gene: TRBD1
CDR3nt: TGCGCCAGCAGCCAATACTCCACCGGGACAGGGAATGAAAAACTGTTTTTT
CDR3aa: CASSQYSTGTGNEKLFF

v_gene: TRBV9
j_gene: TRBJ2-3
abundance: -
d_gene: TRBD2
CDR3nt: TGTGCCAGCAGCGTAGCTACGGGCGGGGGGGTGGATACGCAGTATTTT
CDR3aa: CASSVATGGGVDTQYF

v_gene: TRBV7-9
j_gene: TRBJ2-7
abundance: -
d_gene: -
CDR3nt: TGTGCCAGCAGCTTAGCCAGGGACACCGACAGCGAGCAGTACTTC
CDR3aa: CASSLARDTDSEQYF

v_gene: TRBV15
j_gene: TRBJ1-6
abundance: -
d_gene: TRBD1
CDR3nt: TGTGCCACCAGCGGAGGGACAGGTGATTCACCCCTCCACTTT
CDR3aa: CATSGGTGDSPLHF

v_gene: TRBV19
j_gene: TRBJ1-6
abundance: -
d_gene: TRBD1
CDR3nt: TGTGCCAGTAGGATCGACAGGGCGGATAATTCACCCCTCCACTTT
CDR3aa: CASRIDRADNSPLHF

v_gene: TRBV10-1
j_gene: TRBJ1-1
abundance: -
d_gene: -
CDR3nt: TGCGCCAGCAGAATCGGACAGAACACTGAAGCTTTCTTT
CDR3aa: CASRIGQNTEAFF

v_gene: TRBV11-3
j_gene: TRBJ2-3
abundance: -
d_gene: TRBD2
CDR3nt: TGTGCCAGCAGCTATAGCGGGGGGACCACAGATACGCAGTATTTT
CDR3aa: CASSYSGGTTDTQYF

v_gene: TRBV30
j_gene: TRBJ1-5
abundance: few
d_gene: -
CDR3nt: TGTGCCTCAACAGGGAGGGAAGGCCAGCCCCAGCATTTT
CDR3aa: CASTGREGQPQHF

v_gene: TRBV28
j_gene: TRBJ1-5
abundance: once
d_gene: -
CDR3nt: TGTGCCAGCAGTTTTTTACAGGGCAATCAGCCCCAGCATTTT
CDR3aa: CASSFLQGNQPQHF

v_gene: TRBV6-4
j_gene: TRBJ1-6
abundance: -
d_gene: -
CDR3nt: TGTGCCAGCAGTGTACAGGAAAATTCACCCCTCCACTTT
CDR3aa: CASSVQENSPLHF

v_gene: TRBV3-1/TRBV3-2
j_gene: TRBJ1-2
abundance: few
d_gene: TRBD1
CDR3nt: TGTGCCAGCAGCCAAGAGGCAGGGGGCGGTGGCTACACCTTC
CDR3aa: CASSQEAGGGGYTF

v_gene: TRBV29-1
j_gene: TRBJ2-7
abundance: -
d_gene: -
CDR3nt: TGCAGCGTTGAAGGGCTCTCCTACGAGCAGTACTTC
CDR3aa: CSVEGLSYEQYF

v_gene: TRBV6-2/TRBV6-3
j_gene: TRBJ1-5
abundance: -
d_gene: -
CDR3nt: TGTGCCAGCAGTTACAGAAACCTGGTGGGACAAGGGCATTTT
CDR3aa: CASSYRNLVGQGHF

v_gene: TRBV6-5
j_gene: TRBJ1-1
abundance: -
d_gene: -
CDR3nt: TGTGCCAGCAGTCTCGGACAGTACACTGAAGCTTTCTTT
CDR3aa: CASSLGQYTEAFF

v_gene: TRBV7-2
j_gene: TRBJ2-2
abundance: -
d_gene: TRBD1
CDR3nt: TGTGCCAGCAGCTCCTCGACAGGGCGAACCGGGGAGCTGTTTTTT
CDR3aa: CASSSSTGRTGELFF

v_gene: TRBV24-1
j_gene: TRBJ2-3
abundance: -
d_gene: -
CDR3nt: TGTGCCACCGGCCGTTGGTACGGGGGCACAGATACGCAGTATTTT
CDR3aa: CATGRWYGGTDTQYF

v_gene: TRBV5-1
j_gene: TRBJ2-5
abundance: -
d_gene: -
CDR3nt: TGCGCCAGCAGCTTGGGAACAGAAGAGACCCAGTACTTC
CDR3aa: CASSLGTEETQYF

v_gene: TRBV7-2
j_gene: TRBJ2-7
abundance: -
d_gene: -
CDR3nt: TGTGCCAGCAGCCCCTCGGACAGCTACGAGCAGTACTTC
CDR3aa: CASSPSDSYEQYF

v_gene: TRBV4-3
j_gene: TRBJ1-1
abundance: -
d_gene: -
CDR3nt: TGCGCCAGCAGCCAAGGACTGACGAACACTGAAGCTTTCTTT
CDR3aa: CASSQGLTNTEAFF

v_gene: TRBV6-1
j_gene: TRBJ2-1
abundance: -
d_gene: TRBD1
CDR3nt: TGTGCCAGCAGTGAGGCAGAGACAGGGTACAATGAGCAGTTCTTC
CDR3aa: CASSEAETGYNEQFF

v_gene: TRBV11-2
j_gene: TRBJ2-3
abundance: -
d_gene: -
CDR3nt: TGTGCCAGCAGCAGGCTCGGGAGCAGCACAGATACGCAGTATTTT
CDR3aa: CASSRLGSSTDTQYF